A selection of T cell receptor beta chains follows, all from one sample in a study of T cell changes during pregnancy in multiple sclerosis. Measured with immunoSEQ multiplex PCR; TCRdb has only the in-frame clones, and not every one. The repertoire consists of approximately 110,000 clones, with roughly 92% occurring once and the leading ten covering more than 1.5%. The material was peripheral blood, obtained in the third trimester of pregnancy. The receptors were gathered from a female donor with multiple sclerosis, enrolled in a pregnancy study. Both conserved end residues are part of each CDR3. D genes are given only for firm matches. Size is omitted from some rows. Given values are once, few, many or a class for expanded clones.

>TRBV4-1|.|.|TRBJ2-1
TGCGCCAGCAGCCAAGATGATATAAATAGTGAGCAGTTCTTC
CASSQDDINSEQFF
>TRBV28|TRBD1|.|TRBJ1-2
TGTGCCAGCAGTGTACAGGGGGCGTGGGGCTACACCTTC
CASSVQGAWGYTF
>TRBV7-9|.|.|TRBJ2-7
TGTGCCAGCAGCTTAGACGGGGGTGGAAACGAGCAGTACTTC
CASSLDGGGNEQYF
>TRBV9|.|.|TRBJ1-2
TGTGCCAGCAGCGTAGGGGGCGCGGTAGACTATGGCTACACCTTC
CASSVGGAVDYGYTF
>TRBV6-1|.|.|TRBJ2-3
TGTGCCAGCACTAGCGTCTCAGATACGCAGTATTTT
CASTSVSDTQYF
>TRBV11-3|TRBD2|.|TRBJ2-2
TGTGCCAGCAGCTTAGTACTAGCGGGAATCACCGGGGAGCTGTTTTTT
CASSLVLAGITGELFF
>TRBV9|.|.|TRBJ1-6
TGTGCCAGCAGCGTAGCGGGGGACTCACCCCTCCACTTT
CASSVAGDSPLHF
>TRBV19|.|.|TRBJ1-5
TGTGCCAGTAGTATGTCAAGGGCCGGGGGTAATCAGCCCCAGCATTTT
CASSMSRAGGNQPQHF
>TRBV5-6|.|.|TRBJ2-7
TGTGCCAGCAGCTTCCTCAGGGGCTACGAGCAGTACTTC
CASSFLRGYEQYF
>TRBV7-8|TRBD1|once|TRBJ1-5
TGTGCCAGCAGCCCCGGGGACAGGGGGCAAGTGGGCAATCAGCCCCAGCATTTT
CASSPGDRGQVGNQPQHF
>TRBV19|.|.|TRBJ1-1
TGTGCCAGTAGTATCTCAGGCTCTTCGAACACTGAAGCTTTCTTT
CASSISGSSNTEAFF
>TRBV18|TRBD1|.|TRBJ1-6
TGTGCCAGCTCACAACTTCGGGACAGGGAAAATTCACCCCTCCACTTT
CASSQLRDRENSPLHF
>TRBV10-3|.|.|TRBJ2-7
TGTGCCATCAGTGAGACGGTATCCTACGAGCAGTACTTC
CAISETVSYEQYF
>TRBV7-9|TRBD2|.|TRBJ2-2
TGTGCCAGCAGCTCCCCCCCTCGGGAGGAGGGGCCCGGGGAGCTGTTTTTT
CASSSPPREEGPGELFF
>TRBV27|.|.|TRBJ1-5
TGTGCCAGCAGTTGGGCGATCAATCAGCCCCAGCATTTT
CASSWAINQPQHF
>TRBV28|.|.|TRBJ1-2
TGTGCCAGCCAACGCCATGTAGGACAGAACTATGGCTACACCTTC
CASQRHVGQNYGYTF
>TRBV6-6|TRBD1|once|TRBJ1-1
TGTGCCAGCAGCCACGGGACAGGGGCGATGAACACTGAAGCTTTCTTT
CASSHGTGAMNTEAFF
>TRBV2|.|.|TRBJ1-4
TGTGCCAGCAGTGAATCAGGAGGAGAAAAACTGTTTTTT
CASSESGGEKLFF
>TRBV4-2|.|.|TRBJ2-2
TGTGCCAGCAGCCAAGGGCCGGGCACCGGGGAGCTGTTTTTT
CASSQGPGTGELFF
>TRBV5-1|.|.|TRBJ1-1
TGCGCCAGCAGCTTGGACATTTCGAACACTGAAGCTTTCTTT
CASSLDISNTEAFF
>TRBV19|.|.|TRBJ1-2
TGTGCCTGCTCACGGGAAAACTATGGCTACACCTTC
CACSRENYGYTF
>TRBV19|TRBD1|.|TRBJ1-5
TGTGCCAGTACTGGGACAGGGCGCAATCAGCCCCAGCATTTT
CASTGTGRNQPQHF
>TRBV6-6|.|.|TRBJ1-3
TGTGCCAGCAGTTCCGGAGGACAGCCCTCTGGAAACACCATATATTTT
CASSSGGQPSGNTIYF
>TRBV30|TRBD2|.|TRBJ2-3
TGTGCCTGGAAGCGGGAGGGCCAAGGAGATACGCAGTATTTT
CAWKREGQGDTQYF
>TRBV7-9|.|.|TRBJ1-2
TGTGCCAGCAGCTTAATGGGACTGGATCGGGGTGGCTACACCTTC
CASSLMGLDRGGYTF
>TRBV5-1|.|.|TRBJ2-6
TGCGCCAGCAGTTCTACTACTCCCTCTGGGGCCAACGTCCTGACTTTC
CASSSTTPSGANVLTF